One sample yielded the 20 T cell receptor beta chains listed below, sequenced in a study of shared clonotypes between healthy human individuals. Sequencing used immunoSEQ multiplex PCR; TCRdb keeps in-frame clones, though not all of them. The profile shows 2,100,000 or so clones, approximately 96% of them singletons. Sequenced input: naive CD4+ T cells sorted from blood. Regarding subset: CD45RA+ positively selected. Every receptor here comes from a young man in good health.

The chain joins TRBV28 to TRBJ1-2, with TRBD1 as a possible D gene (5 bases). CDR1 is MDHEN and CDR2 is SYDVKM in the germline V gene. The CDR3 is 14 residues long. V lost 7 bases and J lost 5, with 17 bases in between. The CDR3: CASTNRRGPYGYTF. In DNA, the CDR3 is TGTGCCAGCACCAACCGGCGGGGACCTTATGGCTACACCTTC.

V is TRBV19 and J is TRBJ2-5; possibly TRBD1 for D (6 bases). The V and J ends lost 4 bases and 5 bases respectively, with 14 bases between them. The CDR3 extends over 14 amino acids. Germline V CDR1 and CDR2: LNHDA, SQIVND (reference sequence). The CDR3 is CASSSRDKRETQYF. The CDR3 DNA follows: TGTGCCAGTAGTAGCCGGGACAAACGGGAGACCCAGTACTTC.

CDR3 sequence reads: CASNLADLAKNIQYF. The CDR3, as DNA: TGTGCCAGCAACCTAGCGGATCTAGCCAAAAACATTCAGTACTTC. The rearrangement links TRBV6-6 to TRBJ2-4; TRBD2 agrees at 7 bases. J was trimmed by 0 bases and V by 7 bases; bases with no gene match: 6. In germline, CDR1 is MNHNY, CDR2 SVGAGI (reference sequence). The CDR3 has 15 residues.

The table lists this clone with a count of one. The CDR3 loop is CASSLEIDSEQYF. CDR3 sequence (DNA): TGTGCCAGCAGCTTGGAGATAGATTCCGAGCAGTACTTC. The chain recombines TRBV5-4 with TRBJ2-7; no clear D. V was pared by 0 bases and J by 6 bases, with 10 bases between. This CDR3 is built from 13 residues. Looked up from germline, CDR1 is SGHNT and CDR2 is YYREEE (reference sequence).

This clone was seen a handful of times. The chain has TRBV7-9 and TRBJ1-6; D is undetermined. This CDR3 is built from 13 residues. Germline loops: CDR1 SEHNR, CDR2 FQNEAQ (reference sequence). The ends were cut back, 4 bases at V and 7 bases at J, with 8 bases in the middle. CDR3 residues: CASSSGSNSPLHF. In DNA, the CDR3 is TGTGCCAGCAGCTCGGGTTCGAATTCACCCCTCCACTTT.

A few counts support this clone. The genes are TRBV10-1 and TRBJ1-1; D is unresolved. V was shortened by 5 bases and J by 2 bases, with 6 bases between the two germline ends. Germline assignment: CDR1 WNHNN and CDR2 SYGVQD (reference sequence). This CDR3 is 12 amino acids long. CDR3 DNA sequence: TGCGCCAGCAGTAGGGCCAACACTGAAGCTTTCTTT. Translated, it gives CASSRANTEAFF.

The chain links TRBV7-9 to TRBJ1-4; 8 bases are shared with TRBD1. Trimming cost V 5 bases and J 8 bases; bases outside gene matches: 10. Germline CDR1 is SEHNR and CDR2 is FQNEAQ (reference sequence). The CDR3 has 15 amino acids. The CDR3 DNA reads TGTGCCAGCAGCCCCGGACAGGGTGTTGGAGAAAAACTGTTTTTT. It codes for CASSPGQGVGEKLFF.

The DNA of the CDR3 is TGTGCCAGCAGTCCCGGGACAGTTGGCACAGATACGCAGTATTTT. This codes for CASSPGTVGTDTQYF. The chain is built from TRBV27 and TRBJ2-3; 7 positions match TRBD1. Trimming removed 5 bases from V and 1 base from J; junction bases left unmatched: 6. The CDR3 consists of 15 residues. CDR1 and CDR2 from the germline V gene are MNHEY and SMNVEV (reference sequence).

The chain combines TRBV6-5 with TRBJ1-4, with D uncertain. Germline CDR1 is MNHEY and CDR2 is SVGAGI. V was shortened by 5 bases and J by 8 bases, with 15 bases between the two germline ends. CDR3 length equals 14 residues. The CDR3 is CASSLRLGYEKLFF. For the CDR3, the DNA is TGTGCCAGCAGTCTCCGTTTGGGATACGAAAAACTGTTTTTT.

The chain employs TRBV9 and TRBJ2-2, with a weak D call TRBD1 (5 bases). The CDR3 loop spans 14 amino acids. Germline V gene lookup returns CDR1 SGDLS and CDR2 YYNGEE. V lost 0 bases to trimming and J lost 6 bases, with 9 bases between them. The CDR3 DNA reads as TGTGCCAGCAGCGTAGCTCAGGGCCCCGGGGAGCTGTTTTTT. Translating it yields CASSVAQGPGELFF.

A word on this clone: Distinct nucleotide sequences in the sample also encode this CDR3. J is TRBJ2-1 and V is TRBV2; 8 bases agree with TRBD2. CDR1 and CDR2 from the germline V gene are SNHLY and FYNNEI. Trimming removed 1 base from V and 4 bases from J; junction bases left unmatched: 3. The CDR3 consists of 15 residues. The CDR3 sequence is CASSEDLAGYNEQFF. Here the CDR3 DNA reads TGTGCCAGCAGTGAAGATCTAGCGGGTTACAATGAGCAGTTCTTC.

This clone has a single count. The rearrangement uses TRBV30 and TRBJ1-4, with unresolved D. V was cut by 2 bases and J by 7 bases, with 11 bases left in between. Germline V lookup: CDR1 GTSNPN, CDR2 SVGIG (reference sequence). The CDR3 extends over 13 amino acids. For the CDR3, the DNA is TGTGCCTGGAGTTCAGGAGGAACTGAAAAACTGTTTTTT. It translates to CAWSSGGTEKLFF.

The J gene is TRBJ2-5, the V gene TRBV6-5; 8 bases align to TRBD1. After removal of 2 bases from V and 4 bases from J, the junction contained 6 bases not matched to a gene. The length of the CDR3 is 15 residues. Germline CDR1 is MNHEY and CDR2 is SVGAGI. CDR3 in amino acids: CASSYGQTGAETQYF. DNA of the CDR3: TGTGCCAGCAGTTACGGACAGACAGGGGCAGAGACCCAGTACTTC.

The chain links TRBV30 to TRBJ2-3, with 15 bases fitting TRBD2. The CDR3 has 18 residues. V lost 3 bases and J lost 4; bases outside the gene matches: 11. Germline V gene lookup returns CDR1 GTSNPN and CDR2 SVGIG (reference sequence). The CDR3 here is CAWSATRTSGREPDTQYF. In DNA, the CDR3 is TGTGCCTGGAGCGCGACGCGGACTAGCGGGAGGGAACCAGATACGCAGTATTTT.

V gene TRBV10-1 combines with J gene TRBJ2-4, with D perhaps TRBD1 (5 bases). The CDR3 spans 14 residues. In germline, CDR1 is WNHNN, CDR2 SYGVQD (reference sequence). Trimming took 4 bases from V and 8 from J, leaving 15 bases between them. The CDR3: CASSGGRVGDIQYF. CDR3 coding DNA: TGCGCCAGCAGTGGGGGCAGGGTCGGTGACATTCAGTACTTC.

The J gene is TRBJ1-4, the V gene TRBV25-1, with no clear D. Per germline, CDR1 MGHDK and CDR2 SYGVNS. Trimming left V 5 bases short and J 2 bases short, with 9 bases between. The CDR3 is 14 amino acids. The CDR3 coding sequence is TGTGCCAGCAGTCACAAGGTGACTAATGAAAAACTGTTTTTT. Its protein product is CASSHKVTNEKLFF.

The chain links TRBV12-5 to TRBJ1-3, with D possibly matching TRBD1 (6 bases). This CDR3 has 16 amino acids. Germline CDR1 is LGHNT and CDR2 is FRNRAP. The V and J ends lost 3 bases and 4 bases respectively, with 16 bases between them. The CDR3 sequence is CASGFNPGARGNTIYF. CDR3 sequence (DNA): TGTGCTAGTGGTTTTAATCCGGGGGCGCGAGGAAACACCATATATTTT.

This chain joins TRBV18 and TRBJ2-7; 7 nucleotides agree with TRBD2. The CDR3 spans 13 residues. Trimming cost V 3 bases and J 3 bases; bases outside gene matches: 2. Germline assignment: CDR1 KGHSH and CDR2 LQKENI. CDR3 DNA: TGTGCCAGCTCACCGGTAGCGGGCTACGAGCAGTACTTC. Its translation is CASSPVAGYEQYF.

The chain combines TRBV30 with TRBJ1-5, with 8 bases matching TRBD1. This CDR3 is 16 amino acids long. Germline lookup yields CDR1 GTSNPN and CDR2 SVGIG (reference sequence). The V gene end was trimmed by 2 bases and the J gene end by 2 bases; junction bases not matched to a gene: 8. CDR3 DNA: TGTGCCTGGAGTCCCAATGACAGGGGTGGCAATCAGCCCCAGCATTTT. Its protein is CAWSPNDRGGNQPQHF. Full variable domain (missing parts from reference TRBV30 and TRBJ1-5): SQTIHQWPATLVQPVGSPLSLECTVEGTSNPNLYWYRQAAGRGLQLLFYSVGIGQISSEVPQNLSASRPQDRQFILSSKKLLLSDSGFYLCAWSPNDRGGNQPQHFGDGTRLSIL.

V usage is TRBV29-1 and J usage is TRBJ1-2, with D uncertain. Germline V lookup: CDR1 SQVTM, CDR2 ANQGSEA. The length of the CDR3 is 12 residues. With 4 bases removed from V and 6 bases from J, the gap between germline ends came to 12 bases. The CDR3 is CSVGPEEDGYTF. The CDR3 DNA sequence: TGCAGCGTTGGCCCCGAAGAGGATGGCTACACCTTC.